This is a list of T cell receptor beta chains from one sample in a study of T cells in Graves' hyperthyroidism and ophthalmopathy. TCRdb itself ran the multiplex PCR reads through MiXCR, one entry per CDR3 protein. The sample holds a few hundred thousand distinct CDR3 sequences, about 15% seen once. Sequencing was done on a sample of blood. The receptors here all came from a woman aged 25 to 39 with Graves' hyperthyroidism. The CDR3 runs from the conserved cysteine through the conserved F or W. A D gene is named only where the DNA matches it firmly. Clone size, where shown, is once, few, many, or a class for clones that have expanded.

>TRBJ2-1|many|TRBV20-1|NA
CSAAPNNEQFF
TGCAGTGCTGCACCTAACAATGAGCAGTTCTTC
>TRBJ2-1|many|TRBV7-9|TRBD2
CASTLRRLAGGGLANEQFF
TGTGCCAGCACCCTAAGGAGACTAGCGGGAGGGGGCCTAGCAAATGAGCAGTTCTTC
>TRBJ2-1|many|TRBV30|TRBD1
CAWSVHRDRYNEQFF
TGTGCCTGGAGTGTACACCGGGACAGATACAATGAGCAGTTCTTC
>TRBJ1-2|few|TRBV29-1|NA
CSVNMEANYGYTF
TGCAGCGTGAACATGGAAGCTAACTATGGCTACACCTTC
>TRBJ2-7|NA|TRBV28|NA
CASSLVEGSAEQYF
TGTGCCAGCAGTTTGGTGGAGGGATCAGCCGAGCAGTACTTC
>TRBJ2-4|few|TRBV7-2|NA
CASSSQGFGAKNIQYF
TGTGCCAGCAGCTCCCAGGGTTTTGGTGCCAAAAACATTCAGTACTTC
>TRBJ2-2|NA|TRBV29-1|NA
CSSQWAESPSNTGELFF
TGCAGTTCCCAATGGGCGGAATCTCCCTCGAACACCGGGGAGCTGTTTTTT
>TRBJ1-2|few|TRBV6-5|TRBD1
CASSYSIGTGVHYGYTF
TGTGCCAGCAGTTACTCGATTGGGACAGGGGTACACTATGGCTACACCTTC
>TRBJ1-5|few|TRBV4-1|NA
CASSQDSYSNQPQHF
TGCGCCAGCAGCCAGGACAGTTATAGCAATCAGCCCCAGCATTTT
>TRBJ2-1|many|TRBV7-9|NA
CASSPGVGSVMVDYNEQFF
TGTGCCAGCAGCCCTGGTGTAGGGTCGGTCATGGTGGACTACAATGAGCAGTTCTTC
>TRBJ2-1|few|TRBV24-1|NA
CAISPRLGEQFF
TGTGCCATTTCTCCCCGTCTGGGTGAGCAGTTCTTC
>TRBJ2-1|many|TRBV28|TRBD2
CASSVPGGSNEQFF
TGTGCCAGCAGTGTTCCTGGCGGGAGCAATGAGCAGTTCTTC
>TRBJ2-2|many|TRBV10-3|NA
CAIRRELTGELFF
TGTGCCATCCGGCGAGAACTCACCGGGGAGCTGTTTTTT
>TRBJ2-2|few|TRBV10-1|TRBD2
CASGRSGTFGELFF
TGCGCCAGCGGACGAAGCGGGACCTTCGGGGAGCTGTTTTTT
>TRBJ2-7|few|TRBV7-9|TRBD2
CASSLRLARDTYTYSYEQYF
TGTGCCAGCAGCCTCCGACTAGCGAGAGATACATATACCTACTCCTACGAGCAGTACTTC
>TRBJ2-1|NA|TRBV12-3/TRBV12-4|TRBD1
CASSPGGMQQFF
TGTGCCAGCAGTCCAGGGGGAATGCAGCAGTTCTTC
>TRBJ2-7|many|TRBV28|NA
CASRSPDREQYF
TGTGCCAGCAGGTCCCCCGACAGGGAGCAGTACTTC
>TRBJ2-7|NA|TRBV7-2|NA
CASSSILTGGFYEQYF
TGTGCCAGCAGCTCAATCCTGACCGGGGGCTTCTACGAGCAGTACTTC
>TRBJ2-1|many|TRBV7-2|NA
CASSADFLYNEQFF
TGTGCCAGCAGCGCCGACTTTCTCTACAATGAGCAGTTCTTC
>TRBJ2-3|NA|TRBV6-2/TRBV6-3|TRBD2
CASSYSGLHTDTQYF
TGTGCCAGCAGTTACTCGGGACTACACACAGATACGCAGTATTTT
>TRBJ1-1|few|TRBV29-1|NA
CSASGTKSEVTEAFF
TGCAGCGCCTCCGGGACTAAGAGCGAGGTCACTGAAGCTTTCTTT
>TRBJ2-3|few|TRBV5-6|NA
CASSSGTPLKDTQYF
TGTGCCAGCAGCTCCGGGACTCCCCTTAAGGATACGCAGTATTTT
>TRBJ2-7|few|TRBV29-1|TRBD1
CSVEDQTKGGYEQYF
TGCAGCGTTGAAGATCAGACGAAAGGGGGCTATGAGCAGTACTTC
>TRBJ1-2|NA|TRBV11-2|TRBD1
CASNKGQGGYGYTF
TGTGCCAGCAATAAAGGACAGGGCGGCTATGGCTACACCTTC
>TRBJ2-2|many|TRBV30|NA
CAWSVNTGELFF
TGTGCCTGGAGTGTGAACACCGGGGAGCTGTTTTTT
>TRBJ2-7|few|TRBV14|NA
CASSQGPEARDLTYEQYF
TGTGCCAGCAGCCAAGGTCCCGAGGCCAGGGACCTAACCTACGAGCAGTACTTC
>TRBJ2-1|NA|TRBV20-1|NA
CSASSSLDPHNEQFF
TGCAGTGCTAGTTCGTCCTTAGATCCACACAATGAGCAGTTCTTC
>TRBJ2-5|many|TRBV10-2|NA
CASMVRHQETQYF
TGCGCCAGCATGGTACGGCACCAAGAGACCCAGTACTTC